The 4 T cell receptor beta chains below come from one sample, sequenced in a study of molecular identifiers for immune sequencing clone quantification. Each CDR3 protein is one row after TCRdb ran MiXCR on the PCR reads. The table shows approximately 63,000 distinct CDR3 sequences, with around 20% occurring only once. Sequencing was done on a sample of naive CD8+ T cells from blood, with Jurkat cell RNA spiked in. Specified subset: FACS-sorted CD8+CD4-CCR7+CD45RA+ naive T cells. All receptors derive from a human donor in good health. Some libraries in this study had Jurkat cell RNA spiked in.

The chain is built from TRBV3-1 and TRBJ2-2; D may be TRBD1 (5 bases). The CDR3 is 15 residues long. The germline gives CDR1 LGHDT, CDR2 YNNKEL (reference sequence). V was clipped by 1 base and J by 3 bases, with 9 bases between them. Written as DNA, the CDR3 is TGTGCCAGCAGCCAAGGGGGCGCGGACACCGGGGAGCTGTTTTTT. This sequence encodes CASSQGGADTGELFF.

This clonotype was found a few times. The chain uses TRBV5-1 and TRBJ2-3, with a weak D call TRBD1 (6 bases). The germline V gene encodes CDR1 SGHRS and CDR2 YFSETQ. This CDR3 region has 17 residues. Trimming stripped 0 bases from V and 2 bases from J, with 16 bases between. The CDR3 is CASSLALTGKDTDTQYF. DNA of the CDR3: TGCGCCAGCAGCTTGGCCCTCACAGGGAAAGACACAGATACGCAGTATTTT.

Ten or more counts support this clonotype. Here the CDR3 DNA reads TGCGCCAGCAGCCAACGTAGCAATCAGCCCCAGCATTTT. This sequence encodes CASSQRSNQPQHF. The chain carries TRBV4-1 and TRBJ1-5; D gene unclear. V lost 2 bases to trimming and J lost 0 bases, with 2 bases between them. Germline loops: CDR1 MGHRA, CDR2 YSYEKL. This CDR3 region has 13 residues.

The CDR3 is CASSQGGGAAGRKYF. CDR3 nucleotide sequence: TGTGCCAGCAGCCAAGGCGGAGGAGCAGCAGGACGGAAGTACTTC. The chain recombines TRBV3-1 with TRBJ2-5; maybe TRBD2 (5 bases). Looked up from germline, CDR1 is LGHDT and CDR2 is YNNKEL (reference sequence). The germline V and J ends were trimmed by 1 base and 12 bases, with 21 bases remaining between them. The CDR3 contains 15 residues.